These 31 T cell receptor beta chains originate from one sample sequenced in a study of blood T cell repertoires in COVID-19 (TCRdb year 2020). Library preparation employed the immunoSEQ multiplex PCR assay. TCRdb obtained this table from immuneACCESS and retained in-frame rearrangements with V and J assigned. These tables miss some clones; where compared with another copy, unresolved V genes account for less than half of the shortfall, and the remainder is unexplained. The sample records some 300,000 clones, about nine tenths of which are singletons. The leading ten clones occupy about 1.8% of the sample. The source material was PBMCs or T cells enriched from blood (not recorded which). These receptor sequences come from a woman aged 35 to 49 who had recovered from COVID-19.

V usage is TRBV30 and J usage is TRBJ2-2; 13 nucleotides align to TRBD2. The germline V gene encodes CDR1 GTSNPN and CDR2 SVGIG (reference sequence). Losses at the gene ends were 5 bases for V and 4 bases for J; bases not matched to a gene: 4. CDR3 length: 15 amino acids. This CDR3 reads CAWGLAGVATGELFF. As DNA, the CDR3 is TGTGCCTGGGGACTAGCGGGAGTCGCCACCGGGGAGCTGTTTTTT. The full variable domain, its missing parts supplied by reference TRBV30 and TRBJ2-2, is SQTIHQWPATLVQPVGSPLSLECTVEGTSNPNLYWYRQAAGRGLQLLFYSVGIGQISSEVPQNLSASRPQDRQFILSSKKLLLSDSGFYLCAWGLAGVATGELFFGEGSRLTVL.

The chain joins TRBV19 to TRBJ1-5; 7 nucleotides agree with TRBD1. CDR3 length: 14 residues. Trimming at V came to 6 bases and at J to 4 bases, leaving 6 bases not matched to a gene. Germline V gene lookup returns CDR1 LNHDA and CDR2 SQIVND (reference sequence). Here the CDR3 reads CASRPQGPNQPQHF. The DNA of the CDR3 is TGTGCCAGTAGGCCACAGGGGCCGAATCAGCCCCAGCATTTT.

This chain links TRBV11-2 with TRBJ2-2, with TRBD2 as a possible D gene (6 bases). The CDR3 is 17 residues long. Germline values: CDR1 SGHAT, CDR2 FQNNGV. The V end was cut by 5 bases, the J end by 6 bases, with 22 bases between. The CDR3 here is CASSRDSERVGAGELFF. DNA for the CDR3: TGTGCCAGCAGCCGGGACTCCGAAAGGGTCGGCGCCGGGGAGCTGTTTTTT.

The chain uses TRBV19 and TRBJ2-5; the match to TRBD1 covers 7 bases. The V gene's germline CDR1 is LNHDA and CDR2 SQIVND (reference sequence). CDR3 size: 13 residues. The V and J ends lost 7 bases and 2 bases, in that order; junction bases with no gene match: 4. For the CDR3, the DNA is TGTGCCAGTACCGGACAGGCTCAAGAGACCCAGTACTTC. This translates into CASTGQAQETQYF.

The CDR3 sequence is CSGRGTTLTGELFF. The DNA of the CDR3 is TGCAGCGGACGAGGGACTACACTAACCGGGGAGCTGTTTTTT. This sequence joins TRBV29-1 and TRBJ2-2; the match to TRBD2 covers 7 bases. With V trimmed by 7 bases and J by 5 bases, 10 bases remained unmatched. The CDR3 spans 14 residues. Germline V gene lookup returns CDR1 SQVTM and CDR2 ANQGSEA.

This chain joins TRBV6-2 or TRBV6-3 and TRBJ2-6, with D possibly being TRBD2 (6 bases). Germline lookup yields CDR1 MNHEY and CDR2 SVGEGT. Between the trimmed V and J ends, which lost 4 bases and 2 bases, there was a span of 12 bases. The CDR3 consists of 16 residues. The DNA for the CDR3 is TGTGCCAGCAGTTGGGAGGCAACTGCTGGGGCCAACGTCCTGACTTTC. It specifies CASSWEATAGANVLTF.

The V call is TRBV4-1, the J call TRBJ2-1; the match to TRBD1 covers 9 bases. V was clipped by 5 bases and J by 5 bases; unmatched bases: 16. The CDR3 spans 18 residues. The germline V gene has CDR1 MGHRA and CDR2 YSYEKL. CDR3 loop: CASSRPTTGTGRDNEQFF. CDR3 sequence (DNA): TGCGCCAGCAGCAGACCGACGACCGGGACAGGGAGGGACAATGAGCAGTTCTTC.

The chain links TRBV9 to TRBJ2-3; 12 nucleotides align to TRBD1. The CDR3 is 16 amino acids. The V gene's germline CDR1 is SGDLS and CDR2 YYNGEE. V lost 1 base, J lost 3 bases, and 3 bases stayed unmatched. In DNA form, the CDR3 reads TGTGCCAGCAGCGTACAGGGACAGGGGGCAACAGATACGCAGTATTTT. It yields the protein CASSVQGQGATDTQYF.

The CDR3 DNA reads TGTGCCATCAGTGTCGACAGGGCGGCTGGCTACACCTTC. It encodes CAISVDRAAGYTF. This rearrangement joins TRBV10-3 to TRBJ1-2; 7 bases fit TRBD1. Trimming removed 4 bases from V and 7 bases from J; junction bases left unmatched: 6. CDR1 and CDR2 from the germline V gene are ENHRY and SYGVKD. CDR3 length equals 13 residues.

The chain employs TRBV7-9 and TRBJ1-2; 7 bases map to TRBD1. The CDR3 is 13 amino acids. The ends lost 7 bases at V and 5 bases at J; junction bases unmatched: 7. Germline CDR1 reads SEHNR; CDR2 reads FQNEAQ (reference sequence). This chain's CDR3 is CASTQTRGYGYTF. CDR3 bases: TGTGCCAGCACCCAGACCAGGGGGTATGGCTACACCTTC.

The CDR3, as DNA: TGTGCCAGCGCCAGGGAAACAGGTCCGAACACTGAAGCTTTCTTT. Residues: CASARETGPNTEAFF. The rearrangement links TRBV2 to TRBJ1-1, with D maybe TRBD1 (5 bases). The germline CDR1 and CDR2 sequences are SNHLY and FYNNEI. The V end lost 8 bases, the J end lost 1 base, and 17 bases lay between the germline ends. The length of the CDR3 is 15 residues.

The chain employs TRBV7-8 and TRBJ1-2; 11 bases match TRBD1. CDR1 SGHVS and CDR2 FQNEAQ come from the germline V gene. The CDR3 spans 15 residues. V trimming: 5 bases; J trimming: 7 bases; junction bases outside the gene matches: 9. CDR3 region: CASSERDRGLGGYTF. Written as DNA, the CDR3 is TGTGCCAGCAGCGAACGGGACAGGGGGTTAGGTGGCTACACCTTC. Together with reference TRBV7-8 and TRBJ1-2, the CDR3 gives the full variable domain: GAGVSQSPRYKVAKRGQDVALRCDPISGHVSLFWYQQALGQGPEFLTYFQNEAQLDKSGLPSDRFFAERPEGSVSTLKIQRTQQEDSAVYLCASSERDRGLGGYTFGSGTRLTVV.

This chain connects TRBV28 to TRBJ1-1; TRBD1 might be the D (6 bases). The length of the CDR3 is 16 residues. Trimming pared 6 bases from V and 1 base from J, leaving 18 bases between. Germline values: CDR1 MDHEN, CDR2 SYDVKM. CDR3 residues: CASRIPGEGSNTEAFF. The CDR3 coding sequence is TGTGCCAGCAGGATTCCAGGGGAGGGGTCGAACACTGAAGCTTTCTTT.

CDR3 sequence reads: CASSPGTGPYGYTF. The CDR3 coding sequence is TGTGCCAGCAGTCCCGGGACAGGTCCCTATGGCTACACCTTC. V gene TRBV2 combines with J gene TRBJ1-2; 8 nucleotides agree with TRBD1. Looked up from germline, CDR1 is SNHLY and CDR2 is FYNNEI. V was clipped by 5 bases and J by 4 bases; unmatched bases: 6. The CDR3 sequence is 14 residues long.

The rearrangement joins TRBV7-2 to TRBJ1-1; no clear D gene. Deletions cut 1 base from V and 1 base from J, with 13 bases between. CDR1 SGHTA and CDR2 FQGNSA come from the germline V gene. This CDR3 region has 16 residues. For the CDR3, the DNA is TGTGCCAGCAGCTTAGTCCGACTACAACCGAACACTGAAGCTTTCTTT. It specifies CASSLVRLQPNTEAFF. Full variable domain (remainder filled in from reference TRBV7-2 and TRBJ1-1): GAGVSQSPSNKVTEKGKDVELRCDPISGHTALYWYRQSLGQGLEFLIYFQGNSAPDKSGLPSDRFSAERTGGSVSTLTIQRTQQEDSAVYLCASSLVRLQPNTEAFFGQGTRLTVV.

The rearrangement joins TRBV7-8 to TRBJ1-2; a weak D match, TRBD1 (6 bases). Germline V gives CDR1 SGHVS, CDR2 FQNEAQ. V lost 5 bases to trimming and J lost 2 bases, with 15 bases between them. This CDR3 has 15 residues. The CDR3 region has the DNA TGTGCCAGCAGCCTAAGGATAACAGGGAACTATGGCTACACCTTC. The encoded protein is CASSLRITGNYGYTF.

CDR3 bases: TGTGCCAGCGCTACAGGGGTGACAGGGAGTGATAGGGGCTACACCTTC. This translates into CASATGVTGSDRGYTF. The genes are TRBV27 and TRBJ1-2, with 7 bases identical to TRBD1. With 8 bases clipped from V and 8 bases from J, the junction kept 20 bases outside the gene matches. CDR3 length equals 16 residues. Germline CDR1 MNHEY, CDR2 SMNVEV (reference sequence).

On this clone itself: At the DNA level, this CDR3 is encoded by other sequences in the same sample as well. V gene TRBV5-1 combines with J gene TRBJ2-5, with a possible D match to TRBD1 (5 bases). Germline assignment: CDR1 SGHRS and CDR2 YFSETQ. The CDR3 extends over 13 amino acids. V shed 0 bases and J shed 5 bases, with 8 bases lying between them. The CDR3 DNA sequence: TGCGCCAGCAGCTTGGGCCAGGGCGAGACCCAGTACTTC. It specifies CASSLGQGETQYF.

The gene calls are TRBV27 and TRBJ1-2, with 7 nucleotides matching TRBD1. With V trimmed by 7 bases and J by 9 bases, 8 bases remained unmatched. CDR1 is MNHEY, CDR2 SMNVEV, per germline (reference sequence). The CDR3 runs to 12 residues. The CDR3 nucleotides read TGTGCCAGCAAGGGGACAGCCGGGAGCTACACCTTC. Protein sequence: CASKGTAGSYTF.

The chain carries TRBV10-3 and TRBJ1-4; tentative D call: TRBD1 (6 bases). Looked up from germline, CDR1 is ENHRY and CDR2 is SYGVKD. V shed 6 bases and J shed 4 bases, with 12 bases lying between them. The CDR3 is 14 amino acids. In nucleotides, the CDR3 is TGTGCCATCAGCTCGACAGGAAATAATGAAAAACTGTTTTTT. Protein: CAISSTGNNEKLFF.

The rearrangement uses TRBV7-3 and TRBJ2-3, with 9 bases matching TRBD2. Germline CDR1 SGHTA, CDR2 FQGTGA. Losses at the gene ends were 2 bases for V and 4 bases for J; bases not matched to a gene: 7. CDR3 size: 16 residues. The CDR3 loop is CASSLFAGGSPDTQYF. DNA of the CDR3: TGTGCCAGCAGCTTATTCGCGGGGGGGTCCCCAGATACGCAGTATTTT.

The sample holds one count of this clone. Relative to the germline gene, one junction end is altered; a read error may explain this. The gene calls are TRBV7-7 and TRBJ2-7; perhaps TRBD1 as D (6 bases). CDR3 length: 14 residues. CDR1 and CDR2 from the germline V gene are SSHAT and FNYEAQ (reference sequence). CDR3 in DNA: TGTGCTAGCAGCACCACGCCCCAGGGGAACGAGCAGTACTTC. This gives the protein CASSTTPQGNEQYF. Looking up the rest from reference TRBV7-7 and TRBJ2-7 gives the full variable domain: GAGVSQSPRYKVTKRGQDVTLRCDPISSHATLYWYQQALGQGPEFLTYFNYEAQPDKSGLPSDRFSAERPEGSISTLTIQRTEQRDSAMYRCASSTTPQGNEQYFGPGTRLTVT.

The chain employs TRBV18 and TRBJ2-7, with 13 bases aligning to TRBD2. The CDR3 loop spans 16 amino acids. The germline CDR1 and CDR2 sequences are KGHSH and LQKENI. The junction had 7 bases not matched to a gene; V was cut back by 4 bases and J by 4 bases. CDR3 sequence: CASSRTSGSITYEQYF. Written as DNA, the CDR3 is TGTGCCAGCTCACGGACTAGCGGGAGTATAACTTACGAGCAGTACTTC.

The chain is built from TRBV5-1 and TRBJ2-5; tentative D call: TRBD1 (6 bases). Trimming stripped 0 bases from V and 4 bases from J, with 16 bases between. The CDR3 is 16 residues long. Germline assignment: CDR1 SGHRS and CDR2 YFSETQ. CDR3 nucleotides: TGCGCCAGCAGCTTGGCCGGACGGTCCAGGGGAGAGACCCAGTACTTC. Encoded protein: CASSLAGRSRGETQYF.

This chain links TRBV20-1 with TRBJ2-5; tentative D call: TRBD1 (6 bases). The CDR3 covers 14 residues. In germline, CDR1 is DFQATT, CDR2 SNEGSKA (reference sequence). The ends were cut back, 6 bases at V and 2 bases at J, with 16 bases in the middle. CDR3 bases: TGCAGTGCAAGTGGACAGACTTTTCAAGAGACCCAGTACTTC. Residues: CSASGQTFQETQYF.

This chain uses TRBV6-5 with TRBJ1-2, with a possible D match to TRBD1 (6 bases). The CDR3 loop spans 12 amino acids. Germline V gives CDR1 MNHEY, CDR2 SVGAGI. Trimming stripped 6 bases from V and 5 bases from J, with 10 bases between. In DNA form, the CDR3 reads TGTGCCAGCAGGACAGGATTGTATGGCTACACCTTC. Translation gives CASRTGLYGYTF.

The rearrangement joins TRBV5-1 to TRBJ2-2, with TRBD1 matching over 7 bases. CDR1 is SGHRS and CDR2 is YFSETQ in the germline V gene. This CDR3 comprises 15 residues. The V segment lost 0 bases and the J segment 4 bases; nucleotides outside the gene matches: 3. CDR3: CASSLDAGGTGELFF. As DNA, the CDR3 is TGCGCCAGCAGCTTGGATGCAGGGGGCACCGGGGAGCTGTTTTTT.

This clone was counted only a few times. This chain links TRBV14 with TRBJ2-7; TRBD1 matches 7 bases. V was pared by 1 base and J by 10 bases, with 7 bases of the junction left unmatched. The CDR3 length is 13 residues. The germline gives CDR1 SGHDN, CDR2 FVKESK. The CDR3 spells CASSQVRQGVQYF. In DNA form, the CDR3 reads TGTGCCAGCAGCCAAGTGAGACAGGGAGTTCAGTACTTC.

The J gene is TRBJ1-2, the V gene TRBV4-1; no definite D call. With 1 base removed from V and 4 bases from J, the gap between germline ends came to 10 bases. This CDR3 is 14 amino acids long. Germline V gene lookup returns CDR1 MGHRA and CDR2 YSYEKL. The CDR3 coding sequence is TGCGCCAGCAGCCAAGGAGGGTCCCTCTATGGCTACACCTTC. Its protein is CASSQGGSLYGYTF.

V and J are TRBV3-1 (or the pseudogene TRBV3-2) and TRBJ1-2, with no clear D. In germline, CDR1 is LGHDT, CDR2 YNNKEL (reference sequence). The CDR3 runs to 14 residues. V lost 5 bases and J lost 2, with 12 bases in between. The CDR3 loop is CASSRLGANYGYTF. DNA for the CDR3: TGTGCCAGCAGCAGACTAGGAGCAAACTATGGCTACACCTTC.

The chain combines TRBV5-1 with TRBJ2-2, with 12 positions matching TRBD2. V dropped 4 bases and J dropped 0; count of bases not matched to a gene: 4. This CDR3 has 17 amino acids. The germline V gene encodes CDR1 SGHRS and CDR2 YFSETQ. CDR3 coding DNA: TGCGCCAGCAGCCACGGACTAGCGGGACCGAACACCGGGGAGCTGTTTTTT. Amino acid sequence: CASSHGLAGPNTGELFF.